Following are 9 T cell receptor beta chains from one sample sequenced in a study of T cell responses to AZD1222 COVID-19 vaccine. The protocol was immunoSEQ multiplex PCR, while the TCRdb copy is restricted to in-frame clones and leaves out a portion. The repertoire holds under 200,000 clones, with just over 90% as singletons. The source was peripheral blood, collected 28 days after the second dose of the MenACWY control vaccine. These receptors originate from an adult who received the MenACWY meningococcal vaccine as a control.

This rearrangement joins TRBV14 to TRBJ1-1, with TRBD1 matching over 8 bases. Germline CDR1 is SGHDN and CDR2 is FVKESK. Trimming took 4 bases from V and 5 from J; bases not matched to a gene: 9. The CDR3 runs to 15 residues. CDR3: CASSLLAGGWTEAFF. CDR3 DNA sequence: TGTGCCAGCAGCCTGTTGGCAGGGGGCTGGACTGAAGCTTTCTTT.

The chain carries TRBV30 and TRBJ1-2; D gene unclear. The germline gives CDR1 GTSNPN, CDR2 SVGIG (reference sequence). The CDR3 totals 10 residues. The ends were cut back, 7 bases at V and 7 bases at J, with 10 bases in the middle. The CDR3 spells CASPTGGYTF. CDR3 DNA sequence: TGTGCCTCCCCCACGGGTGGCTACACCTTC.

The chain is built from TRBV7-2 and TRBJ1-3, with 8 bases matching TRBD1. The CDR3 contains 15 residues. Germline loops: CDR1 SGHTA, CDR2 FQGNSA. V shed 5 bases and J 5 bases; nucleotides not matched to a gene: 8. The chain's CDR3 is CASSATGALRNTIYF. CDR3 DNA: TGTGCCAGCAGCGCGACAGGGGCCCTGAGAAACACCATATATTTT.

With respect to this clone: A junction end diverges from the germline sequence, so it may reflect a read error. This sample also contains other DNA sequences that code for the same CDR3. The V call is TRBV19, the J call TRBJ2-7; D is perhaps TRBD1 or TRBD2 (5 bases each). Germline CDR1 and CDR2: LNHDA and SQIVND (reference sequence). The CDR3 runs 13 residues. DNA for the CDR3: TGTGCCAGTAGTCGGGACCTATCCTACGAGCAGTATTTC. Translated: CASSRDLSYEQYF.

The V gene is TRBV24-1, the J gene TRBJ2-1; TRBD1 aligns across 10 bases. The CDR3 is 15 amino acids. Germline V lookup: CDR1 KGHDR, CDR2 SFDVKD. V lost 5 bases and J lost 6; bases outside the gene matches: 6. DNA of the CDR3: TGTGCCACCAGTGGGGACAGGGGCTTGTTCAATGAGCAGTTCTTC. It specifies CATSGDRGLFNEQFF.

The chain is built from TRBV7-2 and TRBJ2-2; no clear D. Germline V lookup: CDR1 SGHTA, CDR2 FQGNSA. Between the trimmed V and J ends, which lost 4 bases and 4 bases, there was a span of 10 bases. The CDR3 is made up of 14 amino acids. CDR3 nucleotide sequence: TGTGCCAGCAGCTCCTTTACCACCACCGGGGAGCTGTTTTTT. Its protein product is CASSSFTTTGELFF.

The chain has TRBV30 and TRBJ2-5; D remains ambiguous. The CDR3 has 12 residues. The ends were cut back, 6 bases at V and 0 bases at J, with 8 bases in the middle. The germline CDR1 and CDR2 sequences are GTSNPN and SVGIG (reference sequence). CDR3 nucleotide sequence: TGTGCCTGCCAGCCTAACCAAGAGACCCAGTACTTC. This sequence encodes CACQPNQETQYF.

This chain connects TRBV6-4 to TRBJ2-5, with TRBD2 identical over 11 bases. V dropped 4 bases and J dropped 4; count of bases not matched to a gene: 5. This CDR3 comprises 15 residues. Per the germline V gene, CDR1 is MRHNA and CDR2 is SNTAGT. For the CDR3, the DNA is TGTGCCAGCAGTGGGGGTAGCGGGAGGGGAGAGACCCAGTACTTC. The encoded protein is CASSGGSGRGETQYF.

This rearrangement joins TRBV30 to TRBJ2-5, with D possibly matching TRBD1 (6 bases). Trimming took off 3 bases at V and 2 bases at J, with 10 bases between the two ends. The CDR3 runs to 13 residues. Germline V lookup: CDR1 GTSNPN, CDR2 SVGIG (reference sequence). CDR3 loop: CAWSSTGQETQYF. DNA for the CDR3: TGTGCCTGGAGCTCGACAGGTCAAGAGACCCAGTACTTC. Based on the CDR3 plus reference TRBV30 and TRBJ2-5, the full variable domain is SQTIHQWPATLVQPVGSPLSLECTVEGTSNPNLYWYRQAAGRGLQLLFYSVGIGQISSEVPQNLSASRPQDRQFILSSKKLLLSDSGFYLCAWSSTGQETQYFGPGTRLLVL.